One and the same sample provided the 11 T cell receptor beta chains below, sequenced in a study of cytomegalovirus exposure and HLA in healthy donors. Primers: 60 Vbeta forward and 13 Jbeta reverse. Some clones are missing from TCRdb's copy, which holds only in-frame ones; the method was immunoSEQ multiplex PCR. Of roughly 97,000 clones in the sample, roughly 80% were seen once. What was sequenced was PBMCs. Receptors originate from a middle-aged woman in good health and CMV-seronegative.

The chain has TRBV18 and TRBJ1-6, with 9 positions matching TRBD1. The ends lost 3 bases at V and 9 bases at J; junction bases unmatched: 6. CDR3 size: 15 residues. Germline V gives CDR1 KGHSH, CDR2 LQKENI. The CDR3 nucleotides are TGTGCCAGCTCACCTATTGGACAGGGGATTTCACCCCTCCACTTT. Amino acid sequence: CASSPIGQGISPLHF.

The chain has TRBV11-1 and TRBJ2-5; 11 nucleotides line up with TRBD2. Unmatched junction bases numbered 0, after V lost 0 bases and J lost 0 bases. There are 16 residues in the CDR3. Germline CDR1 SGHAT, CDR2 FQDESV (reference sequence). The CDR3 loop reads CASSLAGLADQETQYF. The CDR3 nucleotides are TGTGCCAGCAGCTTAGCGGGACTAGCGGACCAAGAGACCCAGTACTTC.

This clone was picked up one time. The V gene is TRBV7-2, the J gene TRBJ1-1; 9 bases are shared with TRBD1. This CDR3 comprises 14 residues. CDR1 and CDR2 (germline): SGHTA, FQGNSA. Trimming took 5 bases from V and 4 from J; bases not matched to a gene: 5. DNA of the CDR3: TGTGCCAGCAGCCCGACAGGGGGGGGCACTGAAGCTTTCTTT. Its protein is CASSPTGGGTEAFF.

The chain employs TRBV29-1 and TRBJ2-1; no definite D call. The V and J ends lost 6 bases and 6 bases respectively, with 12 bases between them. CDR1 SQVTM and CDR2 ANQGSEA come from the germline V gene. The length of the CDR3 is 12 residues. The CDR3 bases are TGCAGCGTCGGTGGTCACAGCAATGAGCAGTTCTTC. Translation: CSVGGHSNEQFF.

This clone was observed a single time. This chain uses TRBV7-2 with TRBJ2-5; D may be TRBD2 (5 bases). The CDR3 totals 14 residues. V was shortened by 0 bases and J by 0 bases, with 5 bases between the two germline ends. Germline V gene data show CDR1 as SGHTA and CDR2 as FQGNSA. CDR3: CASSLAGNQETQYF. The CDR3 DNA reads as TGTGCCAGCAGCTTAGCCGGGAACCAAGAGACCCAGTACTTC.

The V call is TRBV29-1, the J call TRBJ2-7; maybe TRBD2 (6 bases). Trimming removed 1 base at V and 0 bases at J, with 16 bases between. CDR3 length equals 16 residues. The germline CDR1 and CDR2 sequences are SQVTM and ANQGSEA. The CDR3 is CSVEGRVLFRSYEQYF. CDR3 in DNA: TGCAGCGTTGAAGGGAGGGTCCTTTTCCGCTCCTACGAGCAGTACTTC.

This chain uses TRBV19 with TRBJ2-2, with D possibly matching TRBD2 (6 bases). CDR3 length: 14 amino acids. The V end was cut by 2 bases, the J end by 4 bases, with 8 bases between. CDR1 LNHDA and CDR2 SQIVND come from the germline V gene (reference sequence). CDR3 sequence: CASSIRRGTGELFF. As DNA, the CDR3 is TGTGCCAGTAGTATACGGAGGGGCACCGGGGAGCTGTTTTTT. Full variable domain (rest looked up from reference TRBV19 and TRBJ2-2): DGGITQSPKYLFRKEGQNVTLSCEQNLNHDAMYWYRQDPGQGLRLIYYSQIVNDFQKGDIAEGYSVSREKKESFPLTVTSAQKNPTAFYLCASSIRRGTGELFFGEGSRLTVL.

CDR3 residues: CASSYRERETQYF. CDR3 DNA: TGTGCCAGCAGTTACCGGGAGAGAGAGACCCAGTACTTC. The chain is built from TRBV6-5 and TRBJ2-5; tentatively, D is TRBD2 (6 bases). The CDR3 consists of 13 residues. The germline V gene encodes CDR1 MNHEY and CDR2 SVGAGI. Trimming cost V 2 bases and J 4 bases, with 8 bases left between them.

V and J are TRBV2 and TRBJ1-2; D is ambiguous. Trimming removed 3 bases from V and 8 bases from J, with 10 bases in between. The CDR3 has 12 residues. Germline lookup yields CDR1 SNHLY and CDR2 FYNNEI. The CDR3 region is CASSDEGLGYTF. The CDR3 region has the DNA TGTGCCAGCAGTGACGAGGGTCTCGGCTACACCTTC.

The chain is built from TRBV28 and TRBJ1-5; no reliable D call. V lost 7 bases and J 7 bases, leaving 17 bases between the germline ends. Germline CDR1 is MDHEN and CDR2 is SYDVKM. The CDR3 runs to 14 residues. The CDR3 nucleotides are TGTGCCAGCACCTCCTTTAGCCAGCGGCAGCCCCAGCATTTT. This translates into CASTSFSQRQPQHF.

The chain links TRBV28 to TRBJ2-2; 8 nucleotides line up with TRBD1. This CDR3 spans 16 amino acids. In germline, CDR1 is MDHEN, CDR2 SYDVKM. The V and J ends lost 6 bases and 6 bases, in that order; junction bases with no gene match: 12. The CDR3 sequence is CASSILGTGAPGELFF. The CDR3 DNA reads TGTGCCAGCAGCATCCTCGGGACAGGAGCTCCCGGGGAGCTGTTTTTT.